Each of the 15 T cell receptor beta chains below was sequenced from the same sample in a study of T cell clonality in common variable immunodeficiency. Notes on the study in general: Fewer deletions and N-nucleotide insertions were reportedly seen in common variable immunodeficiency TCR beta sequences.

These receptors' targets are unknown. Method: immunoSEQ multiplex PCR; TCRdb's copy keeps in-frame clones and lacks some. The record shows about 20,000 clones for this sample, with no singletons present. Source material: peripheral blood mononuclear cells. These receptors were taken from a human donor with common variable immunodeficiency.

Comment on this clone: From the germline J gene comes the end of the CDR3, since the read stops 3 residues before it. The rearrangement links TRBV18 to TRBJ2-5, with D possibly matching TRBD2 (6 bases). The germline gives CDR1 KGHSH, CDR2 LQKENI. The CDR3 is 13 amino acids. V gave up 6 bases and J gave up 4 bases, with 12 bases separating them. CDR3 DNA, as far as it was read: TGTGCCAGCTCCCGGGGGAGTGGAGAGACC. Encoded protein: CASSRGSGET. In full, the CDR3 is CASSRGSGETQYF. The full variable domain, completed using reference TRBV18 and TRBJ2-5, is NAGVMQNPRHLVRRRGQEARLRCSPMKGHSHVYWYRQLPEEGLKFMVYLQKENIIDESGMPKERFSAEFPKEGPSILRIQQVVRGDSAAYFCASSRGSGETQYFGPGTRLLVL.

CDR3 residues: CSVESSGRKETQYF. The CDR3 DNA, read in part, is TGCAGCGTTGAATCCAGCGGGAGAAAAGAGACC. The chain links TRBV29-1 to TRBJ2-5; TRBD2 agrees at 8 bases. Sequencing ends 3 residues short of the CDR3 end; the germline J gene provides the rest. CDR3 length equals 14 residues. The J segment lost 3 bases and the V segment lost 2 bases, leaving 5 bases of the junction unmatched. The V gene's germline CDR1 is SQVTM and CDR2 ANQGSEA.

Comments on this clone: Read sequence stops 3 residues before the CDR3 end, and the germline J gene provides the missing end. This sequence joins TRBV19 and TRBJ2-5; no firm D call. The CDR3 totals 14 residues. CDR1 is LNHDA, CDR2 SQIVND, per germline (reference sequence). The V and J ends lost 1 base and 2 bases respectively, with 8 bases between them. The part of the CDR3 DNA that was read is TGTGCCAGTAGTATAGGACCGACACAAGAGACC. Amino acid sequence: CASSIGPTQET. The entire CDR3 sequence reads CASSIGPTQETQYF. The entire variable domain, with the rest obtained from reference TRBV19 and TRBJ2-5, is as follows: DGGITQSPKYLFRKEGQNVTLSCEQNLNHDAMYWYRQDPGQGLRLIYYSQIVNDFQKGDIAEGYSVSREKKESFPLTVTSAQKNPTAFYLCASSIGPTQETQYFGPGTRLLVL.

This clone was seen more than once but under ten times. The read terminates 3 residues before the CDR3 end, so the remaining end is supplied by the germline J gene. The chain joins TRBV7-9 to TRBJ2-5; the D gene is possibly TRBD2 (5 bases). Trimming took off 5 bases at V and 4 bases at J, with 11 bases between the two ends. This CDR3 comprises 13 residues. Germline-derived CDR1 and CDR2 are SEHNR and FQNEAQ (reference sequence). Partial CDR3 DNA: TGTGCCAGCAGCCCTTCGGGGTCAGAGACC. Its protein is CASSPSGSET. The whole CDR3 protein is CASSPSGSETQYF.

Worth noting for this clone: The read ends 3 residues before the CDR3 terminus; that terminus is restored from the germline J gene. The chain couples TRBV19 to TRBJ2-7, with D maybe TRBD2 (5 bases). The CDR3 covers 14 residues. The V gene lost 3 bases and the J gene lost 6 bases, with 15 bases spanning the gap. In germline, CDR1 is LNHDA, CDR2 SQIVND (reference sequence). CDR3 loop: CASSIRMGRGEQYF. The CDR3 bases that were read are TGTGCCAGTAGTATTAGGATGGGTCGGGGCGAG.

Notes on this clone: The read finishes 3 residues shy of the CDR3 end, and the germline J gene is used to complete it. The rearrangement uses TRBV19 and TRBJ1-5; the D is unclear. V lost 8 bases and J 0 bases, leaving 11 bases between the germline ends. The CDR3 contains 14 residues. Per germline, CDR1 LNHDA and CDR2 SQIVND (reference sequence). The CDR3 is CASYSINSNQPQHF. Incomplete CDR3 DNA: TGTGCCAGTTACAGTATTAATAGCAATCAGCCC.

Comments on this clone: The read finishes 3 residues shy of the CDR3 end, and the germline J gene is used to complete it. V and J are TRBV10-3 and TRBJ2-7, with 12 nucleotides matching TRBD2. The germline V gene encodes CDR1 ENHRY and CDR2 SYGVKD. The CDR3 sequence is 15 residues long. After removal of 4 bases from V and 6 bases from J, the junction contained 7 bases not matched to a gene. The CDR3 is CAISGSSGRAREQYF. The CDR3 bases that were read are TGTGCCATCAGTGGATCTAGCGGGAGGGCCCGCGAG.

This clone was detected only a few times. The CDR3 end falls 3 residues outside the read, so it is completed with the germline J gene. The chain couples TRBV7-6 to TRBJ1-5; D not resolved. From germline, CDR1 is SGHVS and CDR2 FNYEAQ. The CDR3 sequence is 15 residues long. V was clipped by 5 bases and J by 2 bases, with 13 bases between them. The CDR3 sequence is CASSLGPGGNQPQHF. The sequenced CDR3 bases are TGTGCCAGCAGCCTTGGGCCCGGGGGCAATCAGCCC. Full variable domain (rest looked up from reference TRBV7-6 and TRBJ1-5): GAGVSQSPRYKVTKRGQDVALRCDPISGHVSLYWYRQALGQGPEFLTYFNYEAQQDKSGLPNDRFSAERPEGSISTLTIQRTEQRDSAMYRCASSLGPGGNQPQHFGDGTRLSIL.

This clone was seen only a few times. The CDR3 end is not reached by the read, which stops 3 residues before it; the germline J gene fills it in. The chain has TRBV6-1 and TRBJ2-7; 9 bases are shared with TRBD2. V trimming: 3 bases; J trimming: 2 bases; junction bases outside the gene matches: 5. Germline CDR1 and CDR2: MNHNS and SASEGT. There are 15 residues in the CDR3. Here the CDR3 reads CASSEQLAGPYEQYF. The CDR3 bases that were read are TGTGCCAGCAGTGAGCAACTAGCGGGCCCCTACGAG.

Concerning this clone: The read halts 3 residues ahead of the CDR3 end, with the missing end drawn from the germline J gene. The rearrangement uses TRBV5-6 and TRBJ2-5; no definite D call. This CDR3 comprises 13 residues. Germline V gives CDR1 SGHDT, CDR2 YYEEEE. With 0 bases removed from V and 7 bases from J, the gap between germline ends came to 10 bases. CDR3 amino acids: CASSLVGFGTQYF. Incomplete CDR3 DNA: TGTGCCAGCAGCTTGGTTGGTTTCGGGACC.

This clone turned up a few times. The CDR3 is cut off 3 residues early in the read; its end comes from the germline J gene. This rearrangement joins TRBV19 to TRBJ2-7, with D perhaps matching TRBD1 (6 bases). Trimming pared 2 bases from V and 2 bases from J, leaving 7 bases between. Germline V lookup: CDR1 LNHDA, CDR2 SQIVND (reference sequence). The CDR3 has 13 residues. The CDR3 sequence is CASSIRQAYEQYF. CDR3 DNA, as far as it was read: TGTGCCAGTAGTATACGACAGGCCTACGAG.

With respect to this clone: The CDR3 end is not reached by the read, which stops 3 residues before it; the germline J gene fills it in. V is TRBV18 and J is TRBJ1-4; possible D gene TRBD1, 6 bases. V shed 4 bases and J shed 2 bases, with 11 bases lying between them. The CDR3 runs to 15 residues. Per the germline V gene, CDR1 is KGHSH and CDR2 is LQKENI. Partial CDR3 DNA: TGTGCCAGCTCACAACGGACAGTTACTAATGAAAAA. Its protein product is CASSQRTVTNEK. The CDR3 as a whole reads CASSQRTVTNEKLFF.

This clone has only a few counts. The sequenced fragment ends 3 residues before the CDR3 boundary, so the rest is inferred from the germline J gene. V usage is TRBV7-9 and J usage is TRBJ2-5; D is possibly TRBD1 (6 bases). Germline V gives CDR1 SEHNR, CDR2 FQNEAQ (reference sequence). The V and J ends lost 3 bases and 3 bases respectively, with 11 bases between them. CDR3 length: 14 amino acids. The CDR3 loop is CASSLNDRKETQYF. CDR3 DNA (partial): TGTGCCAGCAGCTTGAATGACAGGAAAGAGACC.

A word on this clone: The read terminates 3 residues ahead of where the CDR3 ends, so the germline J gene completes it. The V and J genes are TRBV5-1 and TRBJ2-7; 14 bases align to TRBD2. Trimming cost V 3 bases and J 3 bases; bases outside gene matches: 2. The CDR3 sequence is 15 residues long. Germline V lookup: CDR1 SGHRS, CDR2 YFSETQ. CDR3: CASSSTSGGGYEQYF. Partial CDR3 DNA: TGCGCCAGCAGCTCGACTAGCGGGGGGGGCTACGAG. Full variable domain (outside the CDR3, taken from reference TRBV5-1 and TRBJ2-7): KAGVTQTPRYLIKTRGQQVTLSCSPISGHRSVSWYQQTPGQGLQFLFEYFSETQRNKGNFPGRFSGRQFSNSRSEMNVSTLELGDSALYLCASSSTSGGGYEQYFGPGTRLTVT.

This clone was observed a few times. The read comes to an end 3 residues before the CDR3 does, leaving the germline J gene to fill in the end. The chain combines TRBV7-3 with TRBJ2-1; 9 nucleotides agree with TRBD1. Germline V CDR1 and CDR2: SGHTA, FQGTGA. This CDR3 contains 16 residues. With 1 base clipped from V and 4 bases from J, the junction kept 5 bases outside the gene matches. The sequenced part of the CDR3 DNA is TGTGCCAGCAGCTTAAGGGGGACAGGGCCTTACAATGAG. Its protein product is CASSLRGTGPYNE. The entire CDR3 reads CASSLRGTGPYNEQFF.